This TCR beta chain is from a study of beta chain features in type 1 diabetes. Study summary: The study found patients and healthy donors alike in age, gender and cell yields.

What was sequenced were expressed TCRB transcripts, since all of the isolated RNA had been reverse transcribed. Profiled with immunoSEQ multiplex PCR; TCRdb holds only in-frame clones, not every one. The sample contains around 180,000 clones, approximately 7.9% of which appear only once. One heparinised draw, averaging roughly 110 mL, was taken per donor. Sort purity for all populations was recorded as exceeding 98%. The CDR3 consists of 14 residues. V shed 6 bases and J 6 bases; nucleotides not matched to a gene: 6. Germline V CDR1 and CDR2: MDHEN, SYDVKM. The table lists this clone with many counts. Its specificity is unknown. Study-wide results and limits: Fewer insertions but more deletions were seen at VDJ junctions in type 1 diabetes patients. Significant though moderate, a shortening of TCRB CDR3s appeared in all four CD4+ subsets of Type 1 diabetes patients.

The sequence derives from a man aged 18 to 29 with type 1 diabetes. Input material: central memory CD4+ T cells from blood. J is TRBJ2-3 and V is TRBV28, with TRBD1 identical over 10 bases. CDR3 in DNA: TGTGCCAGCAGGGATGGACAGGGGGGGGATACGCAGTATTTT. Its translation: CASRDGQGGDTQYF.